The clone carrying this T cell receptor (beta chain) showed up just a few times. No antigen is known for it. The entry originates in a study of CD8 T cells in ankylosing spondylitis. Study results and limitations: In ankylosing spondylitis blood, a motif of eight highly homologous TCR beta variants appeared characteristic. It was reported that disease-linked clones were significantly enriched in matched ankylosing spondylitis synovial fluid.

One entry per CDR3 protein, called by TCRdb with MiXCR from the 5' RACE reads. The sample has under 550,000 distinct CDR3 sequences, more than 25% seen once; the top ten hold 0.85% to 1%. This CDR3 region has 17 residues. The germline gives CDR1 SGHAT, CDR2 FQDESV (reference sequence). Trimming removed 5 bases at V and 3 bases at J, with 20 bases between. This TCR derives from a male donor with ankylosing spondylitis. Sequencing used blood, either unsorted or a sorted T cell fraction (not recorded which). The chain has TRBV11-1 and TRBJ2-4; a possible D gene is TRBD1 (6 bases). DNA for the CDR3: TGTGCCAGCAGCATTTCCGGGACACTCTTGGGCAAAAACATTCAGTACTTC. This codes for CASSISGTLLGKNIQYF.